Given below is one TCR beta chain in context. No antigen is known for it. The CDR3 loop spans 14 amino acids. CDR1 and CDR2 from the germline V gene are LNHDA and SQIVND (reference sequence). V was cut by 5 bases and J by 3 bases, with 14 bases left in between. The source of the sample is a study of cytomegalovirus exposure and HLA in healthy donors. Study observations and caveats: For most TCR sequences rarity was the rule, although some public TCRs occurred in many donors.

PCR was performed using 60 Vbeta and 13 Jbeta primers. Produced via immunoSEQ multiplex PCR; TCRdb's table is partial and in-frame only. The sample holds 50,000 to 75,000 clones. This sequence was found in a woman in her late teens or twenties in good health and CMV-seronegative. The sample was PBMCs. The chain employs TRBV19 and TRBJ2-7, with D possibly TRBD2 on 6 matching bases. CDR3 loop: CASSPDGGGYEQYF. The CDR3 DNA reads TGTGCCAGTAGTCCGGACGGGGGTGGCTACGAGCAGTACTTC.